The 2 T cell receptor beta chains listed next were all sequenced from one sample in a study of control samples from healthy donors and cancer patients. Profiled with immunoSEQ multiplex PCR; TCRdb holds only in-frame clones, not every one. The repertoire table contains about 210,000 clones. Sample: blood. The receptors derive from a woman in her twenties or thirties in good health.

This rearrangement joins TRBV10-2 to TRBJ2-2, with a tentative D call TRBD2 (6 bases). Looked up from germline, CDR1 is WSHSY and CDR2 is SAAADI. Trimming took off 7 bases at V and 4 bases at J, with 16 bases between the two ends. The CDR3 totals 15 residues. The CDR3 DNA follows: TGCGCCAGCACCGTGGACGGGGGTAGCACCGGGGAGCTGTTTTTT. Translation gives CASTVDGGSTGELFF.

V gene TRBV18 combines with J gene TRBJ2-7; a weak D match, TRBD1 (7 bases). Germline CDR1 KGHSH, CDR2 LQKENI. The CDR3 contains 16 residues. The V end lost 6 bases, the J end lost 7 bases, and 25 bases lay between the germline ends. This chain's CDR3 is CASSLSGTASRGEQYF. As DNA, the CDR3 is TGTGCCAGCTCGCTCTCCGGGACAGCCAGCCGGGGGGAGCAGTACTTC.